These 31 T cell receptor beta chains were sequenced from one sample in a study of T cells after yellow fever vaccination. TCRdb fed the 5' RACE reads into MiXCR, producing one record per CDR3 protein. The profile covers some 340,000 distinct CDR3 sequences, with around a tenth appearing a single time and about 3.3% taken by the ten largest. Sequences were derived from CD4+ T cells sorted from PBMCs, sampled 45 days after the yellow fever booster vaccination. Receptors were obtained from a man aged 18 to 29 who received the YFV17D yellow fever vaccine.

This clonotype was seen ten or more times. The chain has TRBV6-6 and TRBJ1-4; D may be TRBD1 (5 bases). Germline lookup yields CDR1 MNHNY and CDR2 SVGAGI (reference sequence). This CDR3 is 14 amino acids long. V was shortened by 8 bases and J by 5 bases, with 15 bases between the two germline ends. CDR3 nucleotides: TGTGCCAGCGGACCGACAGCTCTAAATGAAAAACTGTTTTTT. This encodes CASGPTALNEKLFF.

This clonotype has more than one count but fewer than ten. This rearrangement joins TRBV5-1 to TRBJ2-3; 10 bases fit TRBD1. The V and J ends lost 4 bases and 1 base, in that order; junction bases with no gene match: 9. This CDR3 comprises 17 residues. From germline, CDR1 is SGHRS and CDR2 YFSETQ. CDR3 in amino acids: CASSPGTGAFGTDTQYF. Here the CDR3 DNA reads TGCGCCAGCAGCCCGGGGACAGGGGCTTTTGGCACAGATACGCAGTATTTT. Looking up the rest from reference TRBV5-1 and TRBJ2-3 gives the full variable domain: KAGVTQTPRYLIKTRGQQVTLSCSPISGHRSVSWYQQTPGQGLQFLFEYFSETQRNKGNFPGRFSGRQFSNSRSEMNVSTLELGDSALYLCASSPGTGAFGTDTQYFGPGTRLTVL.

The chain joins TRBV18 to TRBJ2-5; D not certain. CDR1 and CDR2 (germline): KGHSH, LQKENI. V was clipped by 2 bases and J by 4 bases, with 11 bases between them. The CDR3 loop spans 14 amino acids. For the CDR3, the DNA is TGTGCCAGCTCACCATTCGTCCGGTCAGAGACCCAGTACTTC. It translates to CASSPFVRSETQYF.

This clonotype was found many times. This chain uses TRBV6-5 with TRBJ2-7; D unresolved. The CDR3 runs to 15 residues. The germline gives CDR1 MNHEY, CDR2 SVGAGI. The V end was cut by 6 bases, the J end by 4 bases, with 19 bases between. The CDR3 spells CASRSSGVFGYEQYV. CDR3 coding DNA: TGTGCCAGCAGGTCTAGTGGAGTGTTTGGGTACGAGCAGTACGTC.

The CDR3 DNA reads TGTGCCAGCAGTTTGGGGAACAGGGGGCACAATCAGCCCCAGCATTTT. It yields the protein CASSLGNRGHNQPQHF. V and J are TRBV12-3 or TRBV12-4 and TRBJ1-5, with 9 bases fitting TRBD1. The CDR3 covers 16 residues. V lost 3 bases and J lost 3; bases outside the gene matches: 6.

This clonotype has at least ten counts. The CDR3 region has the DNA TGCGCCAGCAGCCAAAGATACGAGCAGTACGTC. It yields the protein CASSQRYEQYV. The chain joins TRBV4-3 to TRBJ2-7; no reliable D call. V lost 2 bases and J lost 4, with 3 bases in between. The CDR3 totals 11 residues. Germline V gives CDR1 LGHNA, CDR2 YSLEER.

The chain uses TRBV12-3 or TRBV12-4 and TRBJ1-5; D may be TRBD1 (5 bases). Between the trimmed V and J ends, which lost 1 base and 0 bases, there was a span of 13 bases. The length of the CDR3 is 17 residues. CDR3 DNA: TGTGCCAGCAGTTTAGGAGGGAGGGGATATAGCAATCAGCCCCAGCATTTT. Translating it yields CASSLGGRGYSNQPQHF.

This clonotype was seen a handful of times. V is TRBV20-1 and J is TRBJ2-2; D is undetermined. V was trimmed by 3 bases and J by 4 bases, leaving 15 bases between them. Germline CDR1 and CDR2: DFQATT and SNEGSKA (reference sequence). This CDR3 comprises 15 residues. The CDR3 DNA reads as TGCAGTGCTAGTGCTGGCCCTAGACCCACCGGGGAGCTGTTTTTT. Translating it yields CSASAGPRPTGELFF.

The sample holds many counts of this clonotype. This CDR3 is CASNRDLEIGEQFF. Here the CDR3 DNA reads TGCGCCAGCAATAGGGACCTGGAAATTGGTGAGCAGTTCTTC. The chain is built from TRBV5-1 and TRBJ2-1; possibly TRBD1 or TRBD2 for D (5 bases each). Germline loops: CDR1 SGHRS, CDR2 YFSETQ. The V end was cut by 6 bases, the J end by 9 bases, with 19 bases between. This CDR3 comprises 14 residues.

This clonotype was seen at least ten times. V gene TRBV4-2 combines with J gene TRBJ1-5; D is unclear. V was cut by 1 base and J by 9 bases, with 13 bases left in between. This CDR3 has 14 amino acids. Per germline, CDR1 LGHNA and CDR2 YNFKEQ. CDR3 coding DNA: TGTGCCAGCAGCCAAGGGGTGACTGTCGGGCCCCAGCATTTT. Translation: CASSQGVTVGPQHF.

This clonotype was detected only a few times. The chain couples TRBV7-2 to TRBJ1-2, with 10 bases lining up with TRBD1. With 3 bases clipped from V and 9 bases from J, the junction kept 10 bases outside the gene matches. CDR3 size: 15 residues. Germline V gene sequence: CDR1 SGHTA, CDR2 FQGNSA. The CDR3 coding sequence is TGTGCCAGCAGCTTTGGGGGACAGGGGATGACGCGCTACACCTTC. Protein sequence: CASSFGGQGMTRYTF.

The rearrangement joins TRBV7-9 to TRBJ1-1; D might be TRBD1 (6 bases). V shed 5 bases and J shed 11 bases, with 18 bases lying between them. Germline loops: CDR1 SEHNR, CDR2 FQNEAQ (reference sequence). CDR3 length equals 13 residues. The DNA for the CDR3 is TGTGCCAGCAGCCGAGGGGGGTCCACGGAGGCTTTCTTT. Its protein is CASSRGGSTEAFF.

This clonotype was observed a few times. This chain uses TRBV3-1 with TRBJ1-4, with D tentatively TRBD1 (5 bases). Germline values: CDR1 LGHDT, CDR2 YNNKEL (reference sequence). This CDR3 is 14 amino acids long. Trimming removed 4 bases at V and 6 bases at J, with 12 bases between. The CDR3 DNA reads TGTGCCAGCAGCCCGGGACTGCGAGATGAAAAACTGTTTTTT. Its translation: CASSPGLRDEKLFF.

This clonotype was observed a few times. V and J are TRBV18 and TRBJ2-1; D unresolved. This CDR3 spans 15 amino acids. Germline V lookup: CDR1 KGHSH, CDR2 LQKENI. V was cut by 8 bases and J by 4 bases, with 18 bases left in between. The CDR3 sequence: CASQLTALEYNEQFF. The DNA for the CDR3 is TGTGCCAGCCAGCTCACCGCCCTGGAGTACAATGAGCAGTTCTTC.

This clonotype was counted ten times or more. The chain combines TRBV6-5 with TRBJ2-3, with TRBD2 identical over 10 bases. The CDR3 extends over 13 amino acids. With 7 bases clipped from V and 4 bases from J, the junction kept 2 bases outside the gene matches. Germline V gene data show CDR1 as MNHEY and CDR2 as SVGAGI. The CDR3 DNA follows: TGTGCCAGCACCACTAGCGGGGCAGATACGCAGTATTTT. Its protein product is CASTTSGADTQYF.

Written as DNA, the CDR3 is TGTGCCTGGAGCCACCGGGACAGGGGGATCTTTAGCAATCAGCCCCAGCATTTT. Its protein is CAWSHRDRGIFSNQPQHF. The chain employs TRBV30 and TRBJ1-5; 11 bases are a match to TRBD1. Germline V gives CDR1 GTSNPN, CDR2 SVGIG (reference sequence). J was trimmed by 0 bases and V by 3 bases; bases with no gene match: 10. The length of the CDR3 is 18 residues.

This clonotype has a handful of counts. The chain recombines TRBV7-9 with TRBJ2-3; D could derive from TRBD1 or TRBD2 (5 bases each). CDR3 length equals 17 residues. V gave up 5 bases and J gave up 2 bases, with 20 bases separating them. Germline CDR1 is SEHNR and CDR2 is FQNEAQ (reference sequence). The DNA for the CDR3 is TGTGCCAGCAGCCGGGACCGTTTGTCGGGGTTCACAGATACGCAGTATTTT. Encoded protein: CASSRDRLSGFTDTQYF.

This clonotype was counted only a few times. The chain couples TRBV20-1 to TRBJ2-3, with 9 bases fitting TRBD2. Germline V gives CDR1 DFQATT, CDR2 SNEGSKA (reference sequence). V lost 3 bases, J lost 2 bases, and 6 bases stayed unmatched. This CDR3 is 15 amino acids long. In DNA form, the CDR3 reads TGCAGTGCTAGGGTAGCGGGGGATACCACAGATACGCAGTATTTT. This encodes CSARVAGDTTDTQYF.

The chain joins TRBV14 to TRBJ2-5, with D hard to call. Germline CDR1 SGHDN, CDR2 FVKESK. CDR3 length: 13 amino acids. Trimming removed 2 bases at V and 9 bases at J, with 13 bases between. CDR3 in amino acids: CASSQQASSAQYF. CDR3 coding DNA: TGTGCCAGCAGCCAACAAGCCTCCTCGGCCCAGTACTTC. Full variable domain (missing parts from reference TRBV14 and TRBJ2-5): EAGVTQFPSHSVIEKGQTVTLRCDPISGHDNLYWYRRVMGKEIKFLLHFVKESKQDESGMPNNRFLAERTGGTYSTLKVQPAELEDSGVYFCASSQQASSAQYFGPGTRLLVL.

The CDR3 bases are TGTGCCAGCAGTTCGGGGGGTAACTCCTACGAGCAGTACTTC. This translates into CASSSGGNSYEQYF. V and J are TRBV7-2 and TRBJ2-7, with 7 positions matching TRBD2. The germline gives CDR1 SGHTA, CDR2 FQGNSA. Trimming at V came to 6 bases and at J to 0 bases, leaving 5 bases not matched to a gene. The CDR3 runs to 14 residues.

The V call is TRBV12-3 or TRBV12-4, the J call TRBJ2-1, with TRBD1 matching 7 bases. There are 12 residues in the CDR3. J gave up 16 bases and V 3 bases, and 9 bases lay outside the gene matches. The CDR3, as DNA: TGTGCCAGCAGTTTGATCCCGGGACAGAACTTCTTC. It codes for CASSLIPGQNFF.

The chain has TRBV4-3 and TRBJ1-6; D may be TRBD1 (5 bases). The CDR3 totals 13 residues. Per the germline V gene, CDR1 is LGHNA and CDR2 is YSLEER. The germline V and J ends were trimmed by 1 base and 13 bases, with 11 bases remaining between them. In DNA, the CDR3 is TGCGCCAGCAGCCAAGTGCGGGGCGTCCCCCTCCACTTT. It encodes CASSQVRGVPLHF.

This chain's CDR3 is CASRNSGANVLTF. The CDR3 nucleotides are TGTGCCAGCAGGAACTCTGGGGCCAACGTCCTGACTTTC. The V call is TRBV9, the J call TRBJ2-6; D gene uncertain. Germline loops: CDR1 SGDLS, CDR2 YYNGEE. V was shortened by 5 bases and J by 0 bases, with 3 bases between the two germline ends. The CDR3 runs to 13 residues.

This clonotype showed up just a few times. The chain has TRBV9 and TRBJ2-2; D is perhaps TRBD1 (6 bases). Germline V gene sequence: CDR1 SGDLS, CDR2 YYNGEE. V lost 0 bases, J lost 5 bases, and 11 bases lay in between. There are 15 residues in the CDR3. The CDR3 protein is CASSVAGRGTGELFF. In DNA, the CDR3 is TGTGCCAGCAGCGTAGCCGGCAGGGGTACCGGGGAGCTGTTTTTT.

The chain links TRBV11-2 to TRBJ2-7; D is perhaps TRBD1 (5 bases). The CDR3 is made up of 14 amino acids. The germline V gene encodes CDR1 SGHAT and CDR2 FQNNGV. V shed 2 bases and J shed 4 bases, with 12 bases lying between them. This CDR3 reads CASSLNRLPYEQYF. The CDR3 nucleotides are TGTGCCAGCAGCTTAAACAGGTTGCCTTACGAGCAGTACTTC.

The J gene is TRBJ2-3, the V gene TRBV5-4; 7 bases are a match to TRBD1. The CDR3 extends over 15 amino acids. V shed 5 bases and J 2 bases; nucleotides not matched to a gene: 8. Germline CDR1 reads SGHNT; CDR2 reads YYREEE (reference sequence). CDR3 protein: CASRPGQANTDTQYF. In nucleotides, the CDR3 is TGTGCCAGCAGACCTGGACAGGCCAACACAGATACGCAGTATTTT. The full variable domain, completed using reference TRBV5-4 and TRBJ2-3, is ETGVTQSPTHLIKTRGQQVTLRCSSQSGHNTVSWYQQALGQGPQFIFQYYREEENGRGNFPPRFSGLQFPNYSSELNVNALELDDSALYLCASRPGQANTDTQYFGPGTRLTVL.

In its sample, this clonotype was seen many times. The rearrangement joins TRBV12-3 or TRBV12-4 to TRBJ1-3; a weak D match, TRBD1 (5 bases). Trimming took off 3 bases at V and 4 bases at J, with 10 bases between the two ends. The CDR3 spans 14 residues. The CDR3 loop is CASSLGPHGNTIYF. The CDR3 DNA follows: TGTGCCAGCAGTTTGGGACCCCACGGAAACACCATATATTTT.

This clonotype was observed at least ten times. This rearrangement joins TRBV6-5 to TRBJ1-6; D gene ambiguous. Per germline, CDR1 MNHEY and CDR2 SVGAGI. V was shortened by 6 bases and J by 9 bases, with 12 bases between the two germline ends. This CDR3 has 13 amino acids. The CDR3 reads CASSPRGGSPLHF. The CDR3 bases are TGTGCCAGCAGCCCGCGGGGTGGTTCACCCCTCCACTTT.

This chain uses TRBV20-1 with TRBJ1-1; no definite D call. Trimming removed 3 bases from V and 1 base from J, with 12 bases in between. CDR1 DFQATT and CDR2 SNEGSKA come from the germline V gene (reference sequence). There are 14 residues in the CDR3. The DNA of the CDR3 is TGCAGTGCTAGCCTAATATTGGCGAACACTGAAGCTTTCTTT. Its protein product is CSASLILANTEAFF.

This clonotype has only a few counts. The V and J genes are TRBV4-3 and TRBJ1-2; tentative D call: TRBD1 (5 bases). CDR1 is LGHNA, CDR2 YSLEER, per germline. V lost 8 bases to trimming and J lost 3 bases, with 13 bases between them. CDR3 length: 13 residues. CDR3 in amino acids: CASARDGDYGYTF. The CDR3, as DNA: TGCGCCAGCGCTCGGGACGGAGACTATGGCTACACCTTC.

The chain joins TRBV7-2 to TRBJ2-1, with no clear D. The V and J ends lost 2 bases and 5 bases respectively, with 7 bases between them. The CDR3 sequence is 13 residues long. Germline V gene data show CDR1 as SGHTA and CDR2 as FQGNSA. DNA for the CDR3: TGTGCCAGCAGCTTACATCAGGACAATGAGCAGTTCTTC. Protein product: CASSLHQDNEQFF.